Listed below are T cell receptor beta chains from one sample, sequenced in a study of blood T cell repertoires in COVID-19. Assay used: immunoSEQ multiplex PCR; TCRdb lists only in-frame clones, some missing. The sample lists 150,000 or so clones; 90% to 95% were seen once. Sequenced input: peripheral blood. All receptors come from a man aged 50-59 years with acute or convalescent COVID-19. Each CDR3 is given with its conserved first and last residue. Fields, in order: V gene, J gene, D gene, clone size, CDR3 protein, CDR3 DNA. The D gene is left open where the match is weak. Clone size is not always given. Where it is, it says once, few, many or a class for expanded clones.

TRBV6-5	TRBJ2-7	-	-	CASRTSSTYIGEQYF	TGTGCCAGCAGGACTAGTTCAACCTACATCGGCGAGCAGTACTTC
TRBV3-1/TRBV3-2	TRBJ1-2	TRBD1	-	CASSQGQGRGYTF	TGTGCCAGCAGCCAAGGACAGGGTCGCGGCTACACCTTC
TRBV4-2	TRBJ2-5	-	-	CASSQDLQGGQETQYF	TGTGCCAGCAGCCAGGACCTGCAGGGTGGACAAGAGACCCAGTACTTC
TRBV7-9	TRBJ2-1	-	-	CASSSHSREPYNEQFF	TGTGCCAGCAGCTCCCACTCAAGGGAGCCCTACAATGAGCAGTTCTTC
TRBV3-1/TRBV3-2	TRBJ1-1	-	few	CASSQDRMNTEAFF	TGTGCCAGCAGCCAAGACAGGATGAACACTGAAGCTTTCTTT
TRBV19	TRBJ1-1	TRBD1	once	CASRFTGGPLGEAFF	TGTGCCAGTAGGTTTACAGGGGGCCCCTTGGGGGAAGCTTTCTTT
TRBV9	TRBJ1-1	-	-	CASSVGPNTEAFF	TGTGCCAGCAGCGTAGGTCCTAACACTGAAGCTTTCTTT
TRBV27	TRBJ1-6	-	-	CASRTAGSHNSPLHF	TGTGCCAGCCGAACTGCCGGGTCCCATAATTCACCCCTCCACTTT
TRBV27	TRBJ1-5	TRBD1	once	CASRQGASNQPQHF	TGTGCCAGCAGACAGGGGGCAAGCAATCAGCCCCAGCATTTT
TRBV27	TRBJ1-6	TRBD1	-	CASTSVDRVNSPLHF	TGTGCCAGCACGTCCGTCGACAGGGTAAATTCACCCCTCCACTTT
TRBV28	TRBJ2-1	TRBD2	-	CASRSWTSGNYNEQFF	TGTGCCAGCAGGTCCTGGACTAGCGGGAACTACAATGAGCAGTTCTTC
TRBV27	TRBJ2-2	TRBD2	-	CASSPSGIPGELFF	TGTGCCAGCAGTCCGAGCGGGATCCCCGGGGAGCTGTTTTTT